This T cell receptor beta chain was recovered during a study of cytomegalovirus exposure and HLA in healthy donors. General observations from the study: Earlier findings revealed that most TCR beta V segments proved productive either about 90% or about 30% of the time. There were fewer than 200 TCR beta chains listed as cytomegalovirus-associated.

This clone was picked up a small number of times. Its specificity is unknown. Germline CDR1 reads MNHNS; CDR2 reads SASEGT. Trimming took 5 bases from V and 0 from J, leaving 14 bases between them. The CDR3 runs to 15 residues. PCR primers comprised 60 Vbeta and 13 Jbeta primers. Assay: immunoSEQ multiplex PCR; the TCRdb copy retains only in-frame clones and omits some. Here the sample spans around 140,000 clones, around 9% being singletons. The chain recombines TRBV6-1 with TRBJ2-7; a possible D gene is TRBD2 (5 bases). The material sequenced was PBMCs. The TCR was taken from a woman aged 35 to 49 in good health and CMV-seropositive. The CDR3 is CASSSSRETSYEQYF. CDR3 sequence (DNA): TGTGCCAGCAGTTCGTCGAGGGAAACCTCCTACGAGCAGTACTTC.